The rows below give T cell receptor beta chains drawn from one sample of a study of shared clonotypes between healthy human individuals. Some clones are missing from TCRdb's copy, which holds only in-frame ones; the method was immunoSEQ multiplex PCR. The data contain about 1 million clones, around 75% of them seen just once; the ten biggest clones take up about 1.5%. The sequencing input was memory CD4+ T cells sorted from blood. The source of these receptors is a man aged 18 to 29 in good health. Each CDR3 is given with its conserved first and last residue. A D gene is named only where the DNA matches it firmly. Only part of the rows carry a size: once, few, many, or a class if the clone is expanded.

J,V,D,size,length,DNA,CDR3
TRBJ2-1,TRBV7-9,NA,NA,14,TGTGCCAGCAGTCAAGGCCCCGTGGCGAATGAGCAGTTCTTC,CASSQGPVANEQFF
TRBJ2-7,TRBV20-1,TRBD1,NA,11,TGCAGTGCTGGGACAGAGTACGAGCAGTACTTC,CSAGTEYEQYF
TRBJ1-2,TRBV10-3,NA,NA,12,TGTGCCATTTTTGGGGAGATTTATGGCTACACCTTC,CAIFGEIYGYTF
TRBJ2-2,TRBV11-3,NA,few,13,TGTGCCAGCAGCTTCGACCACACCGGGGAGCTGTTTTTT,CASSFDHTGELFF
TRBJ2-5,TRBV5-1,NA,NA,14,TGCGCCAGCAGCTTGGAGCGGCCGTTCGAGACCCAGTACTTC,CASSLERPFETQYF
TRBJ2-7,TRBV18,NA,NA,15,TGTGCCAGCTCACCCGCGACCGGAGCAGGGAGCGAGCAGTACTTC,CASSPATGAGSEQYF
TRBJ1-1,TRBV7-9,NA,many,13,TGTGCCAGCAGCTTAACTTCGGTCACTGAAGCTTTCTTT,CASSLTSVTEAFF
TRBJ2-7,TRBV9,NA,NA,15,TGTGCCAGCAGCGTAGGCGGGACAGCTCCCCACGAGCAGTACTTC,CASSVGGTAPHEQYF
TRBJ2-1,TRBV2,NA,NA,14,TGTGCCAGCATGGGGCAGGGACGAGGGAATGAGCAGTTCTTC,CASMGQGRGNEQFF
TRBJ2-6,TRBV11-3,NA,NA,14,TGTGCCAGCAGTAAAGAAGGGCGGGCCAACGTCCTGACTTTC,CASSKEGRANVLTF
TRBJ2-7,TRBV6-1,NA,few,15,TGTGCCAGCAGTGAGGCTTTTGGGTATTGGGACGAGCAGTACTTC,CASSEAFGYWDEQYF
TRBJ1-5,TRBV28,TRBD1,NA,16,TGTGCCAGCAGTTTGGGACAGGGAATCTTCAATCAGCCCCAGCATTTT,CASSLGQGIFNQPQHF
TRBJ1-4,TRBV5-5,NA,once,13,TGTGCCAGCCAGGCTCCCACTAATGAAAAACTGTTTTTT,CASQAPTNEKLFF
TRBJ1-1,TRBV28,TRBD1,NA,15,TGTGCCACCAATCGTCCCGGGACAGGGAACACTGAAGCTTTCTTT,CATNRPGTGNTEAFF
TRBJ1-4,TRBV5-8,NA,NA,16,TGTGCCAGCAGCCTCGGTCGGAGTTCAACTAATGAAAAACTGTTTTTT,CASSLGRSSTNEKLFF
TRBJ2-7,TRBV7-2,TRBD2,NA,14,TGTGCCAGCAGCTCGACTAGCCTGCTATACGAGCAGTACTTC,CASSSTSLLYEQYF
TRBJ1-5,TRBV30,NA,NA,14,TGTGCCTGGAGTCGAGGTCCGGGCAATCAGCCCCAGCATTTT,CAWSRGPGNQPQHF
TRBJ2-5,TRBV7-9,NA,NA,15,TGTGCCAGCAGCTCCTATCGGGGGGCAGAAGAGACCCAGTACTTC,CASSSYRGAEETQYF
TRBJ2-3,TRBV15,TRBD2,NA,16,TGTGCCACCAGCAGAAGACTAGCGGGAGTAGGAGATACGCAGTATTTT,CATSRRLAGVGDTQYF
TRBJ2-2,TRBV4-1,NA,NA,17,TGCGCCAGCAGCCCAGTAGTAGGGGGGGCGAACACCGGGGAGCTGTTTTTT,CASSPVVGGANTGELFF
TRBJ2-2,TRBV5-4,NA,NA,17,TGTGCCAGCAGCTTAAATTGGGGAGCCAAGGGCACCGGGGAGCTGTTTTTT,CASSLNWGAKGTGELFF
TRBJ2-5,TRBV27,NA,NA,15,TGTGCCAGCAGTTTCCGGGACCACCCCCAAGAGACCCAGTACTTC,CASSFRDHPQETQYF
TRBJ1-6,TRBV7-2,TRBD1,NA,14,TGTGCCAGCAGCTCTTACAGGGGTACCTCACCCCTCCACTTT,CASSSYRGTSPLHF
TRBJ1-1,TRBV29-1,NA,NA,12,TGCAGCGTAGGGAATGGCGGGGCTGAAGCTTTCTTT,CSVGNGGAEAFF
TRBJ1-6,TRBV18,NA,NA,15,TGTGCCAGCTCACCAGTACAAGGGTTGGAGTCACCCCTCCACTTT,CASSPVQGLESPLHF
TRBJ2-5,TRBV5-1,TRBD1,NA,14,TGCGCCAGCAGCTTGGGTCAGGGGGCGGAGACCCAGTACTTC,CASSLGQGAETQYF
TRBJ1-1,TRBV6-6,TRBD1,NA,14,TGTGCCAGCAGGACCAGGGGGTTGTACACTGAAGCTTTCTTT,CASRTRGLYTEAFF
TRBJ2-1,TRBV27,NA,NA,13,TGTGCCAGCAGTTCGGGACTCTACAATGAGCAGTTCTTC,CASSSGLYNEQFF
TRBJ1-5,TRBV5-6,NA,NA,14,TGTGCCAGCAGCTACTATAGGTTAAATCAGCCCCAGCATTTT,CASSYYRLNQPQHF
TRBJ2-2,TRBV10-3,NA,NA,15,TGTGCCATCAGTGAAAGGCAGGGTTCCACCGGGGAGCTGTTTTTT,CAISERQGSTGELFF
TRBJ2-2,TRBV7-9,TRBD1,NA,15,TGTGCCAGCATCCCAGGGACAGGGCGCACCGGGGAGCTGTTTTTT,CASIPGTGRTGELFF
TRBJ2-1,TRBV27,TRBD2,NA,14,TGTGCCAGCAGCCCCTGGGACTATCCCTACGGGCAGTTCTTC,CASSPWDYPYGQFF
TRBJ1-1,TRBV18,NA,NA,16,TGTGCCAGCTCACCAATCCTTCCGAGACCGGGCACTGAAGCTTTCTTT,CASSPILPRPGTEAFF
TRBJ1-4,TRBV6-1,NA,NA,13,TGTGCCAGTAGAAGACAGATTAATGAAAAACTGTTTTTT,CASRRQINEKLFF
TRBJ1-3,TRBV7-3,TRBD1,few,15,TGTGCCAGCCTGACAGGGACGTTCTCTGGAAACACCATATATTTT,CASLTGTFSGNTIYF
TRBJ1-2,TRBV7-9,TRBD1,few,15,TGTGCCAGCAGCAGCGGGACAGTCATTAACTATGGCTACACCTTC,CASSSGTVINYGYTF
TRBJ2-3,TRBV7-2,NA,NA,12,TGTGCCAGCAGCTTAAATTCGGATACGCAGTATTTT,CASSLNSDTQYF
TRBJ2-7,TRBV7-7,TRBD1,NA,15,TGTGCTAGCAGCTTCAACAGGGGTCCGAATTACGAGCAGTACTTC,CASSFNRGPNYEQYF
TRBJ1-1,TRBV28,TRBD1,NA,14,TGTGCCAGCAGTTTAAAGGACAGGGGCACTGAAGCTTTCTTT,CASSLKDRGTEAFF
TRBJ1-2,TRBV7-9,NA,NA,16,TGTGCCAGCAGCTTAGTTTCCCCCGTTCTTAACTATGGCTACACCTTC,CASSLVSPVLNYGYTF
TRBJ2-1,TRBV5-1,NA,NA,14,TGCGCCAGCAGCTTGGGTCTAGTCACCCCCGAGCAGTTCTTC,CASSLGLVTPEQFF
TRBJ1-6,TRBV10-3,TRBD1,NA,15,TGTGCCATCAGCCCCGGACAGGGGGCGAATTCACCCCTCCACTTT,CAISPGQGANSPLHF
TRBJ2-7,TRBV11-3,NA,NA,11,TGTGCCAGCAGTCTGGACCCTTTTGAGTACTTC,CASSLDPFEYF
TRBJ2-7,TRBV7-2,NA,NA,11,TGTGCCAGCAGCCCCTGGCGAGAGCAGTACTTC,CASSPWREQYF
TRBJ2-1,TRBV7-9,TRBD2,NA,17,TGTGCCAGCAGCTTAGCTAGCGGGAGGCCAAATGATCACGAGCAGTTCTTC,CASSLASGRPNDHEQFF
TRBJ1-2,TRBV28,NA,once,14,TGTGCCAGCAGTCGAGACAGGCAGAACTATGGCTACACCTTC,CASSRDRQNYGYTF
TRBJ1-2,TRBV6-5,TRBD1,NA,14,TGTGCCAGCAGTTGGACAGGGGGCGGCTATGGCTACACCTTC,CASSWTGGGYGYTF
TRBJ1-5,TRBV21-1,NA,NA,13,TGTGCCAGCAGCATAGGGCTTCATCAGCCCCAGCATTTT,CASSIGLHQPQHF
TRBJ2-7,TRBV6-6,TRBD1,many,15,TGTGCCAGCAGTTACTCTCGGGGACAGGGGTACGAGCAGTACTTC,CASSYSRGQGYEQYF
TRBJ2-5,TRBV9,NA,many,13,TGTGCCAGCAGCCCCCAAAACCAAGAGACCCAGTACTTC,CASSPQNQETQYF
TRBJ2-3,TRBV11-2,NA,few,16,TGTGCCAGCAGCCTCCTTTCAGCCTGGGCCACAGATACGCAGTATTTT,CASSLLSAWATDTQYF
TRBJ2-1,TRBV12-5,TRBD2,NA,15,TGTGCTAGTGGTCTCCTTAGCGGGGGTTACAATGAGCAGTTCTTC,CASGLLSGGYNEQFF
TRBJ2-7,TRBV7-2,NA,NA,15,TGTGCCAGCAGCCCCCAGGCGGGGAGCTCCTACGAGCAGTACTTC,CASSPQAGSSYEQYF
TRBJ1-4,TRBV28,TRBD1,NA,15,TGTGCCAGCAGTTTCTTAGGGACAGGGGGTGAAAAACTGTTTTTT,CASSFLGTGGEKLFF
TRBJ2-3,TRBV10-2,TRBD1,NA,13,TGCGCCAGCAGGCGACAGGGGGGAGATACGCAGTATTTT,CASRRQGGDTQYF
TRBJ2-7,TRBV7-8,TRBD2,NA,15,TGTGCCAGCAGTCCCGGGACTAGCGGGGGGAATGAGCAGTACTTC,CASSPGTSGGNEQYF
TRBJ2-5,TRBV7-2,NA,NA,13,TGTGCCAGCAGCTACCGAGCCGGGGAGACCCAGTACTTC,CASSYRAGETQYF
TRBJ1-4,TRBV4-1,NA,NA,17,TGCGCCAGCAGCCAAGAGTTAGCAGCCCAAACTAATGAAAAACTGTTTTTT,CASSQELAAQTNEKLFF